A single sample is the source of the 11 T cell receptor beta chains below, sequenced in a study of T cells in localized non-small cell lung cancer (dated by TCRdb to 2018 to 2021). Receptor libraries were prepared by the immunoSEQ multiplex PCR assay. TCRdb holds this immuneACCESS table with in-frame rearrangements only. Some clones are missing; in checked studies, unresolved V genes explain under half, and the rest has no known cause. This sample gives 23,000 or so clones in total; 92% of them show up just once. The top ten hold around 15% of the sample. Sequenced here: peripheral blood, sampled before any cancer treatment. These receptors were collected from a man between 35 and 75 years old with stage III squamous cell lung carcinoma.

The V and J genes are TRBV10-3 and TRBJ1-1, with 10 positions matching TRBD1. The CDR3 has 13 residues. The germline V gene has CDR1 ENHRY and CDR2 SYGVKD. V was pared by 6 bases and J by 4 bases, with 2 bases of the junction left unmatched. CDR3 in DNA: TGTGCCATCAGGACAGGGGGCAGCACTGAAGCTTTCTTT. Protein product: CAIRTGGSTEAFF.

The chain couples TRBV5-1 to TRBJ2-7; TRBD2 agrees at 10 bases. CDR1 is SGHRS and CDR2 is YFSETQ in the germline V gene. J lost 2 bases, V lost 1 base, and 12 bases had no gene match. This CDR3 contains 18 residues. The DNA of the CDR3 is TGCGCCAGCAGCTTGAAGGGACTAGCGTACCACTCTACCTACGAGCAGTACTTC. Protein: CASSLKGLAYHSTYEQYF.

The rearrangement uses TRBV25-1 and TRBJ2-1; 11 positions agree with TRBD2. The germline V gene has CDR1 MGHDK and CDR2 SYGVNS. The V and J ends lost 5 bases and 9 bases, in that order; junction bases with no gene match: 6. The CDR3 runs to 14 residues. The DNA for the CDR3 is TGTGCCAGCAGTTTGGCTAGCGGGAGGAGTGAGCAGTTCTTC. The encoded protein is CASSLASGRSEQFF.

The rearrangement links TRBV20-1 to TRBJ2-1; tentatively, D is TRBD1 (5 bases). V shed 8 bases and J shed 12 bases, with 11 bases lying between them. Germline V gene lookup returns CDR1 DFQATT and CDR2 SNEGSKA (reference sequence). The CDR3 sequence is 9 residues long. CDR3 nucleotides: TGCAGTTCTATAAGGGGGCAGTTCTTC. Protein: CSSIRGQFF.

This chain connects TRBV27 to TRBJ2-7; D possibly corresponds to TRBD1 (6 bases). Trimming took off 5 bases at V and 2 bases at J, with 25 bases between the two ends. Germline V gene lookup returns CDR1 MNHEY and CDR2 SMNVEV (reference sequence). The CDR3 sequence is 18 residues long. The CDR3 DNA reads TGTGCCAGCAGTCCGACCTACCCTTCAGGGGCTACGACCTACGAGCAGTACTTC. It specifies CASSPTYPSGATTYEQYF.

The chain is built from TRBV19 and TRBJ1-1, with TRBD1 matching 11 bases. CDR3 size: 17 residues. Germline CDR1 LNHDA, CDR2 SQIVND (reference sequence). J was trimmed by 1 base and V by 4 bases; bases with no gene match: 8. CDR3 sequence: CASSTRTGGDPNTEAFF. In DNA form, the CDR3 reads TGTGCCAGTAGTACCCGGACAGGGGGCGACCCGAACACTGAAGCTTTCTTT. The complete variable domain, with remaining parts taken from reference TRBV19 and TRBJ1-1, reads DGGITQSPKYLFRKEGQNVTLSCEQNLNHDAMYWYRQDPGQGLRLIYYSQIVNDFQKGDIAEGYSVSREKKESFPLTVTSAQKNPTAFYLCASSTRTGGDPNTEAFFGQGTRLTVV.

This clone occurred once. V and J are TRBV6-1 and TRBJ1-2; D is perhaps TRBD1 (5 bases). In germline, CDR1 is MNHNS, CDR2 SASEGT. Trimming left V 3 bases short and J 8 bases short, with 16 bases between. The CDR3 extends over 14 amino acids. The CDR3 protein is CASSDRTSLKGYTF. DNA of the CDR3: TGTGCCAGCAGTGACCGGACATCTCTAAAGGGCTACACCTTC.

The CDR3 here is CASSDRVGTEAFF. The CDR3, as DNA: TGTGCCAGCAGTGACAGGGTGGGAACTGAAGCTTTCTTT. The V and J genes are TRBV6-1 and TRBJ1-1, with D maybe TRBD1 (5 bases). The V gene lost 3 bases and the J gene lost 5 bases, with 10 bases spanning the gap. The length of the CDR3 is 13 residues. Germline CDR1 reads MNHNS; CDR2 reads SASEGT.

The V and J genes are TRBV15 and TRBJ2-7; D possibly uses TRBD1 or TRBD2 (5 bases each). The CDR3 has 13 amino acids. Per germline, CDR1 LNHNV and CDR2 YYDKDF (reference sequence). Trimming pared 6 bases from V and 1 base from J, leaving 10 bases between. CDR3 sequence reads: CATREGSSYEQYF. For the CDR3, the DNA is TGTGCCACCAGAGAGGGGTCGTCCTACGAGCAGTACTTC.

This clone was picked up one time. The chain is built from TRBV7-3 and TRBJ2-2; D may match TRBD1 or TRBD2 (5 bases each). The CDR3 runs to 17 residues. Germline V lookup: CDR1 SGHTA, CDR2 FQGTGA. The V end was cut by 7 bases, the J end by 3 bases, with 21 bases between. CDR3 nucleotide sequence: TGTGCCAGCATTTCCACAGGAGGAGCTAGCTACACCGGGGAGCTGTTTTTT. Its protein product is CASISTGGASYTGELFF.

This clone has a single count. The rearrangement uses TRBV9 and TRBJ2-1, with a weak D call TRBD1 (6 bases). Germline assignment: CDR1 SGDLS and CDR2 YYNGEE. The ends were cut back, 2 bases at V and 12 bases at J, with 15 bases in the middle. This CDR3 comprises 13 residues. CDR3: CASSVATGSSQFF. DNA of the CDR3: TGTGCCAGCAGCGTTGCAACAGGGAGTTCGCAGTTCTTC.